This T cell receptor beta chain was sequenced in a study of PD-1 blockade in mismatch repair-deficient tumors. Points from the study as a whole: Tumor-resident clones, often undetectable pretreatment in blood, expanded then contracted after pembrolizumab.

Data came from immunoSEQ multiplex PCR; TCRdb stores just in-frame clones and leaves some out. The sample carries some 40,000 clones, around four fifths recorded once. Germline V gene data show CDR1 as MGHDK and CDR2 as SYGVNS. There are 13 residues in the CDR3. V trimming: 8 bases; J trimming: 2 bases; junction bases outside the gene matches: 4. On this clone: Antigen specificity is unknown.

The gene calls are TRBV25-1 and TRBJ2-3; 7 nucleotides match TRBD2. The TCR originated in an adult with mismatch repair-deficient cancer. The sample consisted of PBMCs, taken around 38 weeks after starting pembrolizumab. The CDR3 is CASRDYYTDTQYF. For the CDR3, the DNA is TGTGCCAGCCGGGACTACTACACAGATACGCAGTATTTT.